The T cell receptor (beta chain) described here comes from a study of response to subunit inactivated influenza vaccine. TCRdb ran MiXCR on the RT-PCR reads and lists one entry per CDR3 protein. The sample includes about 500,000 distinct CDR3 sequences, 13% of them seen just once. This clonotype was observed a handful of times. The CDR3 totals 16 residues. J lost 5 bases, V lost 1 base, and 5 bases had no gene match. Germline CDR1 reads LGHNA; CDR2 reads YSLEER. The chain couples TRBV4-3 to TRBJ2-1, with 10 positions matching TRBD2. The receptor's source is a man over 45 who received an inactivated influenza vaccine. Here the sequenced sample was PBMCs from blood, taken roughly 47 days after vaccination. The CDR3 reads CASSQAASGGHNEQFF. Written as DNA, the CDR3 is TGCGCCAGCAGCCAAGCCGCTAGCGGGGGTCACAATGAGCAGTTCTTC.